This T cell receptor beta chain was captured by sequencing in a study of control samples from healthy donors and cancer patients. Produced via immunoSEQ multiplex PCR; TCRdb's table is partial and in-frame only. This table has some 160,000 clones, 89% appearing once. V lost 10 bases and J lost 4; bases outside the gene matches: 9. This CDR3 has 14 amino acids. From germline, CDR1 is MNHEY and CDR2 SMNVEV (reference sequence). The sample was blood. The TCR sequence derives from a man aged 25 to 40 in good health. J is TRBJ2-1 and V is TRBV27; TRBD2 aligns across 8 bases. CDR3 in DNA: TGTGCCACCGCGGGCGGGGGGTCTTACAATGAGCAGTTCTTC. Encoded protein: CATAGGGSYNEQFF.